This T cell receptor beta chain was identified during a study of blood T cells in healthy people across ages. Donors each provided about 9.5 milliliters of peripheral blood. Germline CDR1 SGHVS, CDR2 FNYEAQ. The CDR3 totals 12 residues. V was clipped by 8 bases and J by 2 bases, with 8 bases between them. Study findings and constraints: Roughly linear age-related decline in beta diversity appeared, significant by age 40. Both naive CD4+ cell counts and diversity were greater in long-lived donors than in aged donors.

As regards this clonotype: Antigen unknown.

Then a second PCR, running about 6 to 11 cycles, was carried out with a sample-barcoded 5' primer and a J-beta primer mix. TCRdb ran MiXCR on the 5' RACE reads and lists one entry per CDR3 protein. The sample carries 1.6 million or so distinct CDR3 sequences, about 32% recorded once. Material: blood. The clonotype comes from a woman between 25 and 40 years old in good health. The V gene is TRBV7-6, the J gene TRBJ2-3; D is uncertain. CDR3 amino acids: CASLTHTDTQYF. CDR3 in DNA: TGTGCCAGCCTGACCCACACAGATACGCAGTATTTT.